This TCR beta chain was captured by sequencing in a study of blood T cell repertoires in COVID-19. About the study: The United States, Italy and Spain provided the acute and convalescent COVID-19 samples. Sources were T cells, B-cell-depleted T cells, or PBMCs; the material itself was cDNA or gDNA.

CDR3 length: 14 residues. V dropped 5 bases and J dropped 5; count of bases not matched to a gene: 7. Germline loops: CDR1 MNHEY, CDR2 SMNVEV (reference sequence). In the original workflow: Counts of nucleated cells, estimated from reference gene primer amplification, were obtained. Clones were sequenced by immunoSEQ multiplex PCR, and TCRdb holds only the in-frame ones, with some missing. V and J calls and clone size are copied from that table; D and trimming were computed from the DNA. The repertoire holds 200,000 to 300,000 clones, with about 83% as singletons. Material: peripheral blood. This clonotype was obtained from a human donor in a cohort sampled during active COVID-19. V usage is TRBV27 and J usage is TRBJ2-7; TRBD1 agrees at 9 bases. The CDR3 loop reads CASSLPGQGHEQYF. In nucleotides, the CDR3 is TGTGCCAGCAGTCTGCCGGGACAGGGCCACGAGCAGTACTTC.